These 5 T cell receptor beta chains were all obtained from the same sample, sequenced in a study of glioma-infiltrating T cells after dendritic cell vaccination. Libraries were prepared by immunoSEQ multiplex PCR; TCRdb keeps only in-frame clonotypes and omits some of them. The sample carries more than 95,000 clones, 85% to 90% recorded once. Time point of the sample: after dendritic cell vaccination, including at tumor progression/relapse. Sequenced here: blood, sampled after dendritic cell vaccination. These receptors were taken from a human donor with glioblastoma.

This clone was detected only once. The chain links TRBV2 to TRBJ2-5; 11 bases align to TRBD2. This CDR3 has 15 residues. Germline-derived CDR1 and CDR2 are SNHLY and FYNNEI. The V segment lost 6 bases and the J segment 5 bases; nucleotides outside the gene matches: 8. Here the CDR3 DNA reads TGTGCCAGCAGACCTTTAGCGGGGGGGGTCGAGACCCAGTACTTC. This sequence encodes CASRPLAGGVETQYF.

The rearrangement joins TRBV6-1 to TRBJ2-2; 10 bases fit TRBD2. Germline values: CDR1 MNHNS, CDR2 SASEGT. This CDR3 is 17 amino acids long. V dropped 3 bases and J dropped 0; count of bases not matched to a gene: 4. Written as DNA, the CDR3 is TGTGCCAGCAGTGATAGCGGGGGGACCGCGAACACCGGGGAGCTGTTTTTT. Its protein product is CASSDSGGTANTGELFF.

The rearrangement joins TRBV4-2 to TRBJ2-7; 9 bases line up with TRBD2. V lost 1 base and J lost 4; bases outside the gene matches: 11. Germline-derived CDR1 and CDR2 are LGHNA and YNFKEQ. CDR3 length equals 17 residues. Here the CDR3 DNA reads TGTGCCAGCAGCCAAGGCTTGCGGGAGGGAGGCGGGTACGAGCAGTACTTC. Protein: CASSQGLREGGGYEQYF.

V usage is TRBV6-1 and J usage is TRBJ1-2; unclear D gene. Looked up from germline, CDR1 is MNHNS and CDR2 is SASEGT. With 0 bases removed from V and 5 bases from J, the gap between germline ends came to 10 bases. This CDR3 has 14 amino acids. In nucleotides, the CDR3 is TGTGCCAGCAGTGAAGCTGCAGGAAAGTATGGCTACACCTTC. Amino acids: CASSEAAGKYGYTF.

The chain couples TRBV5-1 to TRBJ1-1; D is uncertain. Per germline, CDR1 SGHRS and CDR2 YFSETQ. The CDR3 loop spans 13 amino acids. V gave up 4 bases and J gave up 1 base, with 8 bases separating them. CDR3 residues: CASSTPPNTEAFF. The CDR3 DNA is TGCGCCAGCAGCACACCCCCGAACACTGAAGCTTTCTTT.